This TCR beta chain was observed in a study of T cells of healthy individuals. The germline V gene encodes CDR1 MNHEY and CDR2 SMNVEV (reference sequence). V lost 5 bases, J lost 2 bases, and 9 bases stayed unmatched. The CDR3 contains 16 residues. MiXCR, run by TCRdb on the 5' RACE reads, gives a single entry per CDR3 protein. The table shows about 82,000 distinct CDR3 sequences, with about 5% occurring only once. This clonotype was detected ten times or more. The clonotype was recovered from a female donor in good health. The chain uses TRBV27 and TRBJ2-7; 10 nucleotides line up with TRBD1. CDR3 protein: CASSPVGDRGPYEQYF. The DNA for the CDR3 is TGTGCCAGCAGTCCGGTGGGGGACAGGGGCCCCTACGAGCAGTACTTC.